This T cell receptor (beta chain) comes out of a study of blood T cell repertoires in COVID-19. Study-level information: PBMCs, B-cell-depleted T cells, or T cells provided the cDNA or gDNA that made up the material.

The data were produced by immunoSEQ multiplex PCR, yet TCRdb's version contains in-frame clones alone and is incomplete. The sample lists more than 200,000 clones; roughly 91% were seen once. This clone was seen many times. The germline V gene encodes CDR1 MNHEY and CDR2 SMNVEV (reference sequence). Trimming cost V 6 bases and J 0 bases, with 11 bases left between them. CDR3 length: 15 amino acids. The chain recombines TRBV27 with TRBJ1-4; D is uncertain. This clonotype was sampled from a woman aged 30 to 39 who had recovered from COVID-19. The specimen sequenced was PBMCs or T cells enriched from blood (not recorded which). This CDR3 is CASRYAGATNEKLFF. The CDR3 DNA follows: TGTGCCAGCAGGTACGCTGGAGCAACTAATGAAAAACTGTTTTTT.